This is a list of T cell receptor beta chains from one sample in a study of breast tumors, draining lymph nodes, adjacent tissues. TCRdb recomputed calls from the multiplex PCR reads with MiXCR, one row per CDR3 protein. The sample yields 180,000 or so distinct CDR3 sequences, approximately 30% seen once. Sequencing was carried out using axillary lymph node tissue. The receptors were sampled from a female donor with breast cancer. Some clones in this sample may be carry-over from other donors' samples. Both conserved end residues are part of each CDR3. The order of the fields is V gene, D gene, J gene, CDR3 length, clone size, CDR3 DNA, CDR3 protein. D genes are given only for firm matches. Clone size, where shown, is once, few, many, or a class for clones that have expanded.

v_call: TRBV7-2; d_call: TRBD1; j_call: TRBJ2-7; cdr3_length: 15; clone_size: many; cdr3_nt: TGTGCCAGCAGCTTTATTTACAGGGGGCTGGGCGGGCAGTACTTC; cdr3_aa: CASSFIYRGLGGQYF
v_call: TRBV25-1; d_call: TRBD1; j_call: TRBJ1-2; cdr3_length: 16; clone_size: many; cdr3_nt: TGTGCCAGCAGTGGGGCTCCGGGACAGGGTGACTATGGCTACACCTTC; cdr3_aa: CASSGAPGQGDYGYTF
v_call: TRBV20-1; d_call: -; j_call: TRBJ2-7; cdr3_length: 13; clone_size: -; cdr3_nt: TGCGGTGCCTATTGGACAGCGAGTTACGCGCAGTACTTC; cdr3_aa: CGAYWTASYAQYF
v_call: TRBV5-1; d_call: -; j_call: TRBJ2-7; cdr3_length: 16; clone_size: many; cdr3_nt: TGCGCCAGCAGCTTGGGAGGGGTAGTCTCTGGCTACGAGCAGTACTTC; cdr3_aa: CASSLGGVVSGYEQYF
v_call: TRBV29-1; d_call: -; j_call: TRBJ1-2; cdr3_length: 12; clone_size: many; cdr3_nt: TGCAGCGTTGAACAGGGCGCCTATGGCTACACCTTC; cdr3_aa: CSVEQGAYGYTF
v_call: TRBV20-1; d_call: TRBD2; j_call: TRBJ2-3; cdr3_length: 13; clone_size: -; cdr3_nt: TGCAGTCGGACTAGCGGGGCAGCAGATACGCAGTATTTT; cdr3_aa: CSRTSGAADTQYF
v_call: TRBV20-1; d_call: -; j_call: TRBJ1-1; cdr3_length: 14; clone_size: -; cdr3_nt: TGCAGTGTCCGCCGAGGACTGACGATAACTGAAGCTTTCTTT; cdr3_aa: CSVRRGLTITEAFF
v_call: TRBV5-1; d_call: -; j_call: TRBJ1-2; cdr3_length: 14; clone_size: many; cdr3_nt: TGCGCCAGCGGCCCGGGGGTCGGGAACTATGGCTACACCTTC; cdr3_aa: CASGPGVGNYGYTF
v_call: TRBV28; d_call: -; j_call: TRBJ1-5; cdr3_length: 13; clone_size: -; cdr3_nt: TGTGCCAGCAGTTTGCCGGGACGTCAGCCCCAGCATTTT; cdr3_aa: CASSLPGRQPQHF
v_call: TRBV19; d_call: -; j_call: TRBJ1-1; cdr3_length: 12; clone_size: once; cdr3_nt: TGTGCCAGTAGTATTTTAGAGGGTGAAGCTCTCTTT; cdr3_aa: CASSILEGEALF
v_call: TRBV27; d_call: -; j_call: TRBJ2-5; cdr3_length: 18; clone_size: few; cdr3_nt: TGTGCCAGCAGCCGTTGGACCCCTAGGGGTGTTACGAGGGAGACCCAGTACTTC; cdr3_aa: CASSRWTPRGVTRETQYF
v_call: TRBV7-2; d_call: -; j_call: TRBJ2-2; cdr3_length: 15; clone_size: -; cdr3_nt: TGTGCCTGCAGCTTGTGGCACAGCCTCGCCGGGGAGCTGCTTTTT; cdr3_aa: CACSLWHSLAGELLF
v_call: TRBV2; d_call: -; j_call: TRBJ2-6; cdr3_length: 17; clone_size: -; cdr3_nt: TGTGCCAGCAGTTCAGGGGCGGCCGGCTCTGGGGCCAACGTCCTGACTTTC; cdr3_aa: CASSSGAAGSGANVLTF
v_call: TRBV11-2; d_call: TRBD2; j_call: TRBJ2-1; cdr3_length: 17; clone_size: many; cdr3_nt: TGTGCCAGCAGCTTTACCGGGGGGGTAAACTCCTACAATGAGCAGTTCTTC; cdr3_aa: CASSFTGGVNSYNEQFF
v_call: TRBV5-6; d_call: -; j_call: TRBJ2-1; cdr3_length: 14; clone_size: -; cdr3_nt: TGTGCCAGCAGCTGGGCCTTCGCGGACAATGAGCAGTTCTTC; cdr3_aa: CASSWAFADNEQFF
v_call: TRBV7-7; d_call: -; j_call: TRBJ2-7; cdr3_length: 13; clone_size: -; cdr3_nt: TGTGCTAGCAGCCCAGACAGGAGCTACGAGCGGTACTTC; cdr3_aa: CASSPDRSYERYF
v_call: TRBV3-1; d_call: -; j_call: TRBJ2-7; cdr3_length: 15; clone_size: many; cdr3_nt: TGTGCCAGCAGCCAACGAGGAGGGGGAGCCTACGAGCAGTACTTC; cdr3_aa: CASSQRGGGAYEQYF
v_call: TRBV3-1; d_call: -; j_call: TRBJ2-2; cdr3_length: 16; clone_size: many; cdr3_nt: TGTGCCAGCAGCCAACAGGGCCAGGGTTTGACCGGGGAGCTGTTTTTT; cdr3_aa: CASSQQGQGLTGELFF
v_call: TRBV2; d_call: -; j_call: TRBJ1-3; cdr3_length: 13; clone_size: -; cdr3_nt: TGTGCCAGCAGACGACTAAGTGGAGAGACCATATATTTT; cdr3_aa: CASRRLSGETIYF
v_call: TRBV5-1; d_call: TRBD1; j_call: TRBJ1-2; cdr3_length: 12; clone_size: many; cdr3_nt: TGCGCCAGCAGCTTAACAGGGGATTCCTACACCTTC; cdr3_aa: CASSLTGDSYTF
v_call: TRBV15; d_call: -; j_call: TRBJ1-3; cdr3_length: 18; clone_size: many; cdr3_nt: TGTGCCACCAGCAGGCAAAGGTTACTGGGGGGGCCTGGAAACACCATATATTTT; cdr3_aa: CATSRQRLLGGPGNTIYF
v_call: TRBV7-2; d_call: TRBD2; j_call: TRBJ2-3; cdr3_length: 17; clone_size: -; cdr3_nt: TGTGCCAGCAGCCTGCAGACTAGCGGGGGATTACCGGATACGCAGTATTTT; cdr3_aa: CASSLQTSGGLPDTQYF